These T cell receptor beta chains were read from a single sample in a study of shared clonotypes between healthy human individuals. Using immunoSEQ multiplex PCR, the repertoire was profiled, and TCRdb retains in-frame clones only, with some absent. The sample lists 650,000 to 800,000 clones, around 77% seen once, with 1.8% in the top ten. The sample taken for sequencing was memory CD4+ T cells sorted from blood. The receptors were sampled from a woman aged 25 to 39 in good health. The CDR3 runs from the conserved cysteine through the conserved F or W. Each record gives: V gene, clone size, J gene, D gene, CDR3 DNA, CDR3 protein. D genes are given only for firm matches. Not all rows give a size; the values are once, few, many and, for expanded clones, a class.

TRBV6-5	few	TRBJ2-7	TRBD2	TGTGCCAGCAGTTACGGCGGGGTAGCGGGAGACGAGCAGTACTTC	CASSYGGVAGDEQYF
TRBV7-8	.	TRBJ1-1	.	TGTGCCAGCAGCTTAGTAGTGGGGGGGGTTGCTGAAGCTTTCTTT	CASSLVVGGVAEAFF
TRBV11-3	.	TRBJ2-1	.	TGTGCCAGCAGCTTAGTTGAGGGCTCCTATGAGCAGTTCTTC	CASSLVEGSYEQFF
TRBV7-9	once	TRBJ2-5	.	TGTGCCAGCAGCTTAGAAGGTTCTGGGGCAGGAACGAAAGAGACCCAGTACTTC	CASSLEGSGAGTKETQYF
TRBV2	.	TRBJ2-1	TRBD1	TGTGCCAGCAGTTCAGGGGGCAATTGGCAGTTCTTC	CASSSGGNWQFF
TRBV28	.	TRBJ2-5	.	TGTGCCAGCAGCTCGCCGGCCCAAGAGACCCAGTACTTC	CASSSPAQETQYF
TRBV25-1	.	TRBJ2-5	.	TGTGCCAGCAGGGGAAAAGAGACCCAGTACTTC	CASRGKETQYF
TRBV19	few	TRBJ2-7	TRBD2	TGTGCCAGTAGTTCGGGACTAGCATGGGAGCAGTACTTC	CASSSGLAWEQYF
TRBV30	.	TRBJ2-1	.	TGTGCCTGGAGGGGCCCGGGCCCCCAGGGGATTCTTTCCTACAATGAGCAGTTCTTC	CAWRGPGPQGILSYNEQFF
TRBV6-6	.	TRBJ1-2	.	TGTGCCAGCAGTAAAAACCCCGGGACGGAGGTCTATGGCTACACCTTC	CASSKNPGTEVYGYTF
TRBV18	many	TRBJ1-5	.	TGTGCCAGCTCTCCTACGAAGGGCAATCAGCCCCAGCATTTT	CASSPTKGNQPQHF
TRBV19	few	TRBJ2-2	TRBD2	TGTGCCAGTAGTCCCCGGGGTAGCGGGAGGTCCGGGGAGCTGTTTTTT	CASSPRGSGRSGELFF
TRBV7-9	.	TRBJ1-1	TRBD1	TGTGCCAGCAGCTTCCGACAGGGAGCCGAAGCTTTCTTT	CASSFRQGAEAFF
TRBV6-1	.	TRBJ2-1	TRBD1	TGTGCCAGCAGTGAATTGGACAGGGGCCTCCCAAATGAGCAGTTCTTC	CASSELDRGLPNEQFF